These T cell receptor beta chains were read from a single sample in a study of human T cells and chemical hapten exposure. TCRdb fed the RACE reads into MiXCR, producing one record per CDR3 protein. This table has tens of thousands of distinct CDR3 sequences, roughly 12% appearing once. Here the sequenced sample was whole blood, taken in connection with sensitization to the hapten diphenylcyclopropenone (DPC). Receptors originate from a man aged 30-40 years with alopecia areata. Some clones in this sample may be carry-over from other donors' samples. Each CDR3 is given with its conserved first and last residue. Each record gives: D gene, clone size, CDR3 length, J gene, V gene, CDR3 protein, CDR3 DNA. D genes are given only for firm matches. Clone sizes are given selectively: once, few, many, or a class where the clone is expanded.

d_call: .
clone_size: few
cdr3_length: 10
j_call: TRBJ1-2
v_call: TRBV6-1
cdr3_aa: CASSEDGYTF
cdr3_nt: TGTGCCAGCAGTGAAGATGGCTACACCTTC

d_call: TRBD1
clone_size: few
cdr3_length: 13
j_call: TRBJ1-1
v_call: TRBV5-4
cdr3_aa: CASSQDRGRDAFF
cdr3_nt: TGTGCCAGCAGCCAGGACAGGGGGCGGGACGCTTTCTTT

d_call: .
clone_size: .
cdr3_length: 12
j_call: TRBJ1-4
v_call: TRBV5-5
cdr3_aa: CASSLVEEKLFF
cdr3_nt: TGTGCCAGCAGCTTGGTTGAGGAAAAACTGTTTTTT

d_call: .
clone_size: few
cdr3_length: 12
j_call: TRBJ1-5
v_call: TRBV28
cdr3_aa: CATRPVNQPQHF
cdr3_nt: TGCGCGACCCGACCCGTAAACCAGCCCCAGCATTTT

d_call: .
clone_size: .
cdr3_length: 14
j_call: TRBJ2-1
v_call: TRBV5-1
cdr3_aa: CASQTQGPYNEQFF
cdr3_nt: TGCGCCAGCCAGACGCAGGGGCCCTACAATGAGCAGTTCTTC

d_call: .
clone_size: many
cdr3_length: 14
j_call: TRBJ2-1
v_call: TRBV11-2
cdr3_aa: CASTPVASYNEQFF
cdr3_nt: TGTGCCAGCACCCCCGTAGCGTCCTACAATGAGCAGTTCTTC

d_call: .
clone_size: .
cdr3_length: 13
j_call: TRBJ1-6
v_call: TRBV4-3
cdr3_aa: CASSQGHNSPLHF
cdr3_nt: TGCGCCAGCAGCCAGGGCCATAATTCACCCCTCCACTTT

d_call: .
clone_size: many
cdr3_length: 18
j_call: TRBJ1-6
v_call: TRBV5-1
cdr3_aa: CASSLVGPTPGRDSPLHF
cdr3_nt: TGCGCCAGCAGCTTGGTGGGGCCGACTCCTGGACGTGATTCACCCCTCCACTTT

d_call: .
clone_size: few
cdr3_length: 11
j_call: TRBJ1-1
v_call: TRBV7-9
cdr3_aa: CASSSYTEAFF
cdr3_nt: TGTGCCAGCAGTTCCTACACTGAAGCTTTCTTT

d_call: .
clone_size: .
cdr3_length: 15
j_call: TRBJ2-7
v_call: TRBV11-3
cdr3_aa: CASSLSWTGTNEQYF
cdr3_nt: TGTGCCAGCAGCCTGAGTTGGACAGGGACTAACGAGCAGTACTTC

d_call: .
clone_size: many
cdr3_length: 16
j_call: TRBJ2-5
v_call: TRBV18
cdr3_aa: CASSPRNGPGMSAQYF
cdr3_nt: TGTGCCAGCTCACCACGGAACGGACCGGGGATGTCGGCCCAGTACTTC

d_call: .
clone_size: few
cdr3_length: 12
j_call: TRBJ2-7
v_call: TRBV9
cdr3_aa: CASSVPGREQYF
cdr3_nt: TGTGCCAGCAGCGTTCCGGGGAGGGAGCAGTACTTC

d_call: .
clone_size: .
cdr3_length: 13
j_call: TRBJ1-1
v_call: TRBV7-2
cdr3_aa: CASSSLQGGEAFF
cdr3_nt: TGTGCCAGCAGCTCTCTTCAGGGCGGTGAAGCTTTCTTT

d_call: .
clone_size: .
cdr3_length: 14
j_call: TRBJ2-5
v_call: TRBV24-1
cdr3_aa: CATPYQNARETQYF
cdr3_nt: TGTGCCACCCCGTACCAAAATGCCAGAGAGACCCAGTACTTC

d_call: .
clone_size: many
cdr3_length: 14
j_call: TRBJ1-1
v_call: TRBV7-2
cdr3_aa: CASSLAFMNTEAFF
cdr3_nt: TGTGCCAGCAGCTTAGCGTTCATGAACACTGAAGCTTTCTTT

d_call: TRBD1
clone_size: medium-sized
cdr3_length: 14
j_call: TRBJ2-5
v_call: TRBV7-6
cdr3_aa: CASSLDQDRGQRNF
cdr3_nt: TGTGCCAGCAGCTTAGATCAGGACAGGGGCCAAAGGAACTTC

d_call: .
clone_size: many
cdr3_length: 13
j_call: TRBJ2-1
v_call: TRBV3-1
cdr3_aa: CASSQDSRGEQFF
cdr3_nt: TGTGCCAGCAGCCAAGACAGCCGGGGTGAGCAGTTCTTC